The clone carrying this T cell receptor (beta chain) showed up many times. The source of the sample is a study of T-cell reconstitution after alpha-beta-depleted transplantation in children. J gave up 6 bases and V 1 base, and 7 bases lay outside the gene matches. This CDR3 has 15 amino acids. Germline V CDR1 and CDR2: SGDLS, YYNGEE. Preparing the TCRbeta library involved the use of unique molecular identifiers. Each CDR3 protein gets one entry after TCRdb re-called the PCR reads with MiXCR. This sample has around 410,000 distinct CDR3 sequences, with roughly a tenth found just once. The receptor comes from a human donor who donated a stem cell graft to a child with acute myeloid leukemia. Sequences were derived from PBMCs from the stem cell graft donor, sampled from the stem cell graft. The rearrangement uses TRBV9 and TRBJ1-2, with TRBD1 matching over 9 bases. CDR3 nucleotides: TGTGCCAGCAGCGTATTCGACAGGGGGATACATGGCTACACCTTC. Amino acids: CASSVFDRGIHGYTF. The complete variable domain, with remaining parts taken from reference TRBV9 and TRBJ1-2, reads DSGVTQTPKHLITATGQRVTLRCSPRSGDLSVYWYQQSLDQGLQFLIQYYNGEERAKGNILERFSAQQFPDLHSELNLSSLELGDSALYFCASSVFDRGIHGYTFGSGTRLTVV.